The 23 T cell receptor beta chains presented below share a single source sample, sequenced in a study of blood T cell repertoires in COVID-19. The repertoire was sequenced with immunoSEQ multiplex PCR; TCRdb's copy has only in-frame clones and lacks some. The table records 130,000 or so clones, around 83% of them present only once. Sequencing used peripheral blood. The receptor source for this set is a woman aged 55-75 years with acute or convalescent COVID-19.

This clone was counted a single time. The chain combines TRBV6-5 with TRBJ1-6; D uncertain. Germline lookup yields CDR1 MNHEY and CDR2 SVGAGI. The CDR3 has 11 residues. The germline V and J ends were trimmed by 8 bases and 5 bases, with 4 bases remaining between them. The CDR3 coding sequence is TGTGCCAGCCTTAATAATTCACCCCTCCACTTT. Residues: CASLNNSPLHF.

The chain links TRBV14 to TRBJ2-1, with unresolved D. Germline lookup yields CDR1 SGHDN and CDR2 FVKESK. The CDR3 has 21 residues. V lost 0 bases, J lost 2 bases, and 26 bases lay in between. The CDR3 nucleotides read TGTGCCAGCAGCCAAGACTCAGCACTAAAAGGTCTCTACAATGCCTACAATGAGCAGTTCTTC. It translates to CASSQDSALKGLYNAYNEQFF.

Only a few counts were recorded for this clone. This sequence joins TRBV5-4 and TRBJ2-2; no firm D call. The V and J ends lost 0 bases and 4 bases respectively, with 7 bases between them. CDR1 is SGHNT and CDR2 is YYREEE in the germline V gene (reference sequence). This CDR3 has 14 amino acids. The CDR3, as DNA: TGTGCCAGCAGCTTGGAACTACGCACCGGGGAGCTGTTTTTT. Translated, it gives CASSLELRTGELFF.

The genes are TRBV12-5 and TRBJ2-5, with 7 bases fitting TRBD1. Germline V lookup: CDR1 LGHNT, CDR2 FRNRAP. V shed 4 bases, J shed 4 bases, and the junction held 6 bases outside the gene matches. The CDR3 covers 14 residues. The CDR3 sequence: CASGSRGLGETQYF. The CDR3 nucleotides are TGTGCTAGTGGTTCAAGGGGGCTAGGAGAGACCCAGTACTTC.

The rearrangement links TRBV23-1 to TRBJ2-3, with 13 bases lining up with TRBD2. TRBV23-1 is given ORF status, its function remaining uncertain. V was clipped by 4 bases and J by 2 bases; unmatched bases: 6. CDR3 length: 17 amino acids. The DNA for the CDR3 is TGCGCCAGCAGTCGTGGGACTAGCGGGGAACCCACAGATACGCAGTATTTT. Translated, it gives CASSRGTSGEPTDTQYF.

The CDR3 reads CASSQAPSRDEQYF. The CDR3 DNA is TGCGCCAGCAGCCAAGCGCCATCCAGGGACGAGCAGTACTTC. The J gene is TRBJ2-7, the V gene TRBV4-1, with a possible D match to TRBD1 (5 bases). The CDR3 covers 14 residues. V lost 1 base, J lost 5 bases, and 12 bases lay in between. Germline V gene sequence: CDR1 MGHRA, CDR2 YSYEKL.

This clone is a singleton in its sample. This rearrangement joins TRBV4-2 to TRBJ2-6, with 9 bases aligning to TRBD2. Germline values: CDR1 LGHNA, CDR2 YNFKEQ. This CDR3 comprises 18 residues. Trimming removed 1 base from V and 4 bases from J; junction bases left unmatched: 8. CDR3 coding DNA: TGTGCCAGCAGCCAAGGGCCTAGCGGGGTCGACGGGGCCAACGTCCTGACTTTC. It encodes CASSQGPSGVDGANVLTF.

This clone was recorded once. CDR3 protein: CASSLPRTGYYEQYF. The DNA of the CDR3 is TGCGCCAGCAGCCTGCCCCGGACAGGGTACTACGAGCAGTACTTC. The chain uses TRBV5-1 and TRBJ2-7, with 8 bases that match TRBD1. CDR3 length: 15 residues. J gave up 3 bases and V 4 bases, and 9 bases lay outside the gene matches. In germline, CDR1 is SGHRS, CDR2 YFSETQ.

The chain has TRBV12-3 or TRBV12-4 and TRBJ2-1; D remains ambiguous. The CDR3 totals 11 residues. Deletions cut 2 bases from V and 9 bases from J, with 5 bases between. In nucleotides, the CDR3 is TGTGCCAGCAGTTTAATCCGTGAGCAGTTCTTC. This encodes CASSLIREQFF.

V and J are TRBV19 and TRBJ2-3; 10 positions agree with TRBD2. This CDR3 spans 17 amino acids. Germline trimming cut 4 bases from V and 2 bases from J; bases unmatched to any gene: 9. Per the germline V gene, CDR1 is LNHDA and CDR2 is SQIVND (reference sequence). As DNA, the CDR3 is TGTGCCAGTAGTAACCCCCAGCTAGCGGGGGTCACAGATACGCAGTATTTT. Translation: CASSNPQLAGVTDTQYF.

V is TRBV5-4 and J is TRBJ1-6; D gene unclear. This CDR3 contains 15 residues. CDR1 is SGHNT, CDR2 YYREEE, per germline (reference sequence). The germline V and J ends were trimmed by 3 bases and 7 bases, with 14 bases remaining between them. The CDR3: CASSWEGPVNSPLHF. The CDR3 DNA reads TGTGCCAGCAGCTGGGAGGGCCCCGTCAATTCACCCCTCCACTTT.

The rearrangement links TRBV7-9 to TRBJ2-2; 7 nucleotides align to TRBD1. Trimming at V came to 10 bases and at J to 4 bases, leaving 12 bases not matched to a gene. The CDR3 has 15 residues. Germline-derived CDR1 and CDR2 are SEHNR and FQNEAQ (reference sequence). The CDR3 DNA reads as TGTGCCACTCCGCACGGGACAGCTGTCACCGGGGAGCTGTTTTTT. It encodes CATPHGTAVTGELFF.

This clone was seen just once. The chain is built from TRBV11-3 and TRBJ1-4; D is unresolved. With 1 base removed from V and 8 bases from J, the gap between germline ends came to 11 bases. This CDR3 region has 14 residues. Germline assignment: CDR1 SGHNT and CDR2 YENEEA. The CDR3 protein is CASSLGGADEKLFF. CDR3 in DNA: TGTGCCAGCAGCTTAGGAGGTGCCGACGAAAAACTGTTTTTT.

This clone was detected only once. The genes are TRBV6-5 and TRBJ1-2; D call uncertain. Germline CDR1 MNHEY, CDR2 SVGAGI. Trimming took off 4 bases at V and 2 bases at J, with 5 bases between the two ends. The CDR3 consists of 12 residues. The CDR3 DNA reads as TGTGCCAGCAGTTGGGCAAACTATGGCTACACCTTC. Protein: CASSWANYGYTF.

The rearrangement joins TRBV12-3 or TRBV12-4 to TRBJ2-7; 8 bases are shared with TRBD2. The V segment lost 6 bases and the J segment 4 bases; nucleotides outside the gene matches: 5. This CDR3 has 13 amino acids. CDR3 in amino acids: CASRTGTSYEQYF. As DNA, the CDR3 is TGTGCCAGCAGGACCGGGACTAGTTACGAGCAGTACTTC.

This clone occurred once. This chain joins TRBV7-8 and TRBJ2-3, with TRBD2 matching 8 bases. CDR1 and CDR2 from the germline V gene are SGHVS and FQNEAQ. V was pared by 5 bases and J by 4 bases, with 8 bases of the junction left unmatched. The CDR3 is made up of 15 amino acids. The CDR3 loop reads CASSAELADSDTQYF. The CDR3 DNA reads as TGTGCCAGCAGCGCGGAACTAGCGGACTCAGATACGCAGTATTTT.

This chain uses TRBV6-5 with TRBJ2-3; 11 bases fit TRBD2. Germline trimming cut 6 bases from V and 1 base from J; bases unmatched to any gene: 3. CDR1 is MNHEY, CDR2 SVGAGI, per germline. This CDR3 spans 15 amino acids. Here the CDR3 reads CASRGTSGRTDTQYF. The CDR3 nucleotides read TGTGCCAGCAGAGGGACTAGCGGACGCACAGATACGCAGTATTTT.

The chain combines TRBV12-5 with TRBJ1-1; 7 bases are shared with TRBD1. Trimming took 0 bases from V and 4 from J; bases not matched to a gene: 11. This CDR3 spans 17 amino acids. Per the germline V gene, CDR1 is LGHNT and CDR2 is FRNRAP. The CDR3 nucleotides are TGTGCTAGTGGTTTGGTACGCGGAACAGGGGTACTCACTGAAGCTTTCTTT. It codes for CASGLVRGTGVLTEAFF.

V gene TRBV27 combines with J gene TRBJ2-1, with TRBD1 matching over 9 bases. Germline CDR1 and CDR2: MNHEY and SMNVEV (reference sequence). V lost 2 bases and J lost 2; bases outside the gene matches: 7. This CDR3 spans 17 amino acids. CDR3 residues: CASSLIVGDRAYNEQFF. The CDR3 DNA is TGTGCCAGCAGTTTAATAGTTGGGGACAGGGCCTACAATGAGCAGTTCTTC.

V gene TRBV5-4 combines with J gene TRBJ1-2; TRBD1 aligns across 7 bases. CDR3 length: 14 amino acids. Germline V gives CDR1 SGHNT, CDR2 YYREEE (reference sequence). J lost 5 bases, V lost 3 bases, and 7 bases had no gene match. Here the CDR3 DNA reads TGTGCCAGCAGCTCTGACGGGACAGCATATGGCTACACCTTC. This gives the protein CASSSDGTAYGYTF.

V is TRBV5-1 and J is TRBJ1-1; D is unresolved. The CDR3 totals 14 residues. V lost 5 bases, J lost 0 bases, and 11 bases lay in between. Germline V lookup: CDR1 SGHRS, CDR2 YFSETQ. CDR3 in amino acids: CASREAGVNTEAFF. The CDR3 DNA follows: TGCGCCAGCAGAGAAGCGGGTGTGAACACTGAAGCTTTCTTT.

The chain carries TRBV28 and TRBJ1-2; D might be TRBD1 (5 bases). Per the germline V gene, CDR1 is MDHEN and CDR2 is SYDVKM. V lost 7 bases, J lost 5 bases, and 11 bases lay in between. There are 12 residues in the CDR3. CDR3 in DNA: TGTGCCAGCACCAACGGGGGGTATGGCTACACCTTC. Amino acids: CASTNGGYGYTF.

V and J are TRBV3-1 (or the pseudogene TRBV3-2) and TRBJ2-1; 10 bases agree with TRBD2. V lost 5 bases to trimming and J lost 8 bases; unmatched junction nucleotides: 9. The CDR3 consists of 15 residues. From germline, CDR1 is LGHDT and CDR2 YNNKEL (reference sequence). CDR3 in DNA: TGTGCCAGCAGCGAAACTAGCGGGGTATATGATGAGCAGTTCTTC. Encoded protein: CASSETSGVYDEQFF.